This TCR beta chain came from a study of a mutant IDH1 vaccine in newly diagnosed glioma. Study in general: Vaccines were first given 4-6 weeks after radiotherapy alone, or with temozolomide cycles. Previous treatment comprised radiotherapy, temozolomide, or both, mostly both. Treatment recipients were about 62% male and 37.5% female, and their mean age was approximately 42 years.

Stated time point: week 47, end of study. Vaccination comprised doses that each held 300 ug of mutant IDH1 20-mer peptide, plus topical imiquimod. The germline CDR1 and CDR2 sequences are MNHEY and SVGAGI. This CDR3 spans 15 amino acids. V was cut by 6 bases and J by 4 bases, with 18 bases left in between. The study's findings and limits: Vaccination induced immune responses in over 85% of patients.

The table came from immunoSEQ multiplex PCR; TCRdb's copy has only in-frame clones and leaves some out. The table has about 94,000 clones, roughly 91% seen once; the top ten hold roughly 0.81%. A remark on this clone: Its antigen is not known.

The chain recombines TRBV6-5 with TRBJ1-2; possible D gene TRBD1, 6 bases. The sample consisted of PBMCs, taken from a glioma patient whose treatment included an IDH1 peptide vaccine. The TCR sequence derives from a woman in her forties or fifties with glioma. CDR3 sequence reads: CASSNPATGTYGYTF. The CDR3 nucleotides are TGTGCCAGCAGCAACCCAGCCACAGGGACCTATGGCTACACCTTC.